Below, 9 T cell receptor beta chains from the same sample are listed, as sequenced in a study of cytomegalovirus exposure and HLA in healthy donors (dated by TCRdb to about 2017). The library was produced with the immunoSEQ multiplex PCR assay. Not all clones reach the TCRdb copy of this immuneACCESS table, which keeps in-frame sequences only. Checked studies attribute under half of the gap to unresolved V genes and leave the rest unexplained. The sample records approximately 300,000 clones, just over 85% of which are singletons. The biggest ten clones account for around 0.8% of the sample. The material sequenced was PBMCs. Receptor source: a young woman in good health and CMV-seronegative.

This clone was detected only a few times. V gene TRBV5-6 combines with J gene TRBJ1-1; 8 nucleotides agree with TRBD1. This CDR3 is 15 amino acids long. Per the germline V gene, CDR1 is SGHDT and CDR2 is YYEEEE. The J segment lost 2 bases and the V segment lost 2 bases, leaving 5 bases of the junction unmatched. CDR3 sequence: CASSFEGQGNTEAFF. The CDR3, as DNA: TGTGCCAGCAGCTTCGAAGGACAGGGAAACACTGAAGCTTTCTTT.

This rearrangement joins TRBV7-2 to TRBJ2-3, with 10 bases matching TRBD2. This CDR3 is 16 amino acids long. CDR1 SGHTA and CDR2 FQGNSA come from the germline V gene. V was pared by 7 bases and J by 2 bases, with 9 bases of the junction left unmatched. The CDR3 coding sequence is TGTGCCAGCACCCCGCTAGCGGGAGTGGTCACAGATACGCAGTATTTT. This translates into CASTPLAGVVTDTQYF.

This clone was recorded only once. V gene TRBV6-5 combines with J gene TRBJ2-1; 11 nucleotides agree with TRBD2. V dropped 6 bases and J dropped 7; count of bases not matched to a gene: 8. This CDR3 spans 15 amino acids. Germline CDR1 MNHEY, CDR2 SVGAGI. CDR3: CASRPRLAGLNEQFF. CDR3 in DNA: TGTGCCAGCAGACCAAGACTAGCGGGACTTAATGAGCAGTTCTTC.

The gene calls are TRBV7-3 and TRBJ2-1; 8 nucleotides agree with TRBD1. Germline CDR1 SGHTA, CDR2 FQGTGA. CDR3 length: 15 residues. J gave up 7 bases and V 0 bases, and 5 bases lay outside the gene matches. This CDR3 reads CASSLTAGGQNEQFF. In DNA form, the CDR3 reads TGTGCCAGCAGCTTAACGGCAGGGGGCCAGAATGAGCAGTTCTTC.

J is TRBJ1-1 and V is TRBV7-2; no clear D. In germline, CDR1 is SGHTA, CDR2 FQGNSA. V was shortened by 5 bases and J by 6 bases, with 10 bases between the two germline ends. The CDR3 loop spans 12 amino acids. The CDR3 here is CASSPGMPEAFF. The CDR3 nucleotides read TGTGCCAGCAGCCCGGGGATGCCTGAAGCTTTCTTT. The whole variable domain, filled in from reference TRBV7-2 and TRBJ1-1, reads GAGVSQSPSNKVTEKGKDVELRCDPISGHTALYWYRQSLGQGLEFLIYFQGNSAPDKSGLPSDRFSAERTGGSVSTLTIQRTQQEDSAVYLCASSPGMPEAFFGQGTRLTVV.

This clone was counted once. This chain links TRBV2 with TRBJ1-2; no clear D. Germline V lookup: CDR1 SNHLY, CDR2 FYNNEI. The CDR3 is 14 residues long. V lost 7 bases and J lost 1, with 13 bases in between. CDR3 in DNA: TGTGCCAGCAACGCCCGGGAGGGTAACTATGGCTACACCTTC. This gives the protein CASNAREGNYGYTF.

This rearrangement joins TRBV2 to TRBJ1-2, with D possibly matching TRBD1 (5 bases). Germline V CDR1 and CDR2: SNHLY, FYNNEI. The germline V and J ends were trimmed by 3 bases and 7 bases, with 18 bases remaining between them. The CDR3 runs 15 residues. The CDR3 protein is CASSEQQQVMVGYTF. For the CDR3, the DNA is TGTGCCAGCAGTGAGCAACAACAGGTTATGGTTGGCTACACCTTC.

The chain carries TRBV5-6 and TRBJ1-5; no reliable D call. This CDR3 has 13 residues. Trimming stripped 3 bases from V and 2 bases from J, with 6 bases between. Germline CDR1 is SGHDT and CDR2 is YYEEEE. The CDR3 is CASSSFGNQPQHF. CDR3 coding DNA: TGTGCCAGCAGCTCCTTTGGCAATCAGCCCCAGCATTTT.

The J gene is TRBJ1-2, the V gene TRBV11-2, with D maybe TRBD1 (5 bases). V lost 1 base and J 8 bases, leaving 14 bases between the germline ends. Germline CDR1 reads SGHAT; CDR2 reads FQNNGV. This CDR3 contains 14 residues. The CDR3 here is CASSLGQGFWGYTF. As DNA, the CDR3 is TGTGCCAGCAGCTTAGGGCAGGGTTTTTGGGGCTACACCTTC.